Following are 15 T cell receptor beta chains from one sample sequenced in a study of blood T cell repertoires in COVID-19. Sequencing used immunoSEQ multiplex PCR; TCRdb keeps in-frame clones, though not all of them. The table lists roughly 200,000 clones, around 90% of them singletons, with 0.6% to 0.8% in the top ten. The material sequenced was peripheral blood. The receptors here all came from a man aged 45-60 years with acute or convalescent COVID-19.

This rearrangement joins TRBV6-5 to TRBJ1-6, with D perhaps matching TRBD1 (6 bases). Germline CDR1 is MNHEY and CDR2 is SVGAGI. V was shortened by 0 bases and J by 10 bases, with 13 bases between the two germline ends. The length of the CDR3 is 15 residues. CDR3 sequence reads: CASSYSPGTSSPLHF. CDR3 sequence (DNA): TGTGCCAGCAGTTACTCCCCCGGGACATCCTCACCCCTCCACTTT.

The V gene is TRBV19, the J gene TRBJ1-2; 8 nucleotides match TRBD1. CDR1 is LNHDA and CDR2 is SQIVND in the germline V gene (reference sequence). V lost 3 bases and J lost 3; bases outside the gene matches: 3. The CDR3 runs 14 residues. The CDR3 spells CASSMTGAHYGYTF. The CDR3 DNA follows: TGTGCCAGTAGTATGACAGGGGCCCACTATGGCTACACCTTC. Full variable domain (missing parts from reference TRBV19 and TRBJ1-2): DGGITQSPKYLFRKEGQNVTLSCEQNLNHDAMYWYRQDPGQGLRLIYYSQIVNDFQKGDIAEGYSVSREKKESFPLTVTSAQKNPTAFYLCASSMTGAHYGYTFGSGTRLTVV.

The chain employs TRBV2 and TRBJ1-1, with 7 nucleotides matching TRBD1. Losses at the gene ends were 7 bases for V and 2 bases for J; bases not matched to a gene: 4. Germline V gene lookup returns CDR1 SNHLY and CDR2 FYNNEI. The CDR3 is 13 amino acids. CDR3 residues: CASTDRSNTEAFF. The DNA for the CDR3 is TGTGCCAGCACGGACAGGAGTAACACTGAAGCTTTCTTT.

The chain has TRBV27 and TRBJ2-7; 8 bases are shared with TRBD1. The junction had 8 bases not matched to a gene; V was cut back by 5 bases and J by 2 bases. Germline CDR1 MNHEY, CDR2 SMNVEV (reference sequence). This CDR3 is 15 amino acids long. This CDR3 is CASSVDRGQTYEQYF. CDR3 DNA: TGTGCCAGCAGTGTCGACAGGGGACAGACCTACGAGCAGTACTTC.

The chain uses TRBV27 and TRBJ2-2; possibly TRBD1 for D (7 bases). Germline V gene sequence: CDR1 MNHEY, CDR2 SMNVEV (reference sequence). V was clipped by 5 bases and J by 7 bases, with 11 bases between them. This CDR3 is built from 13 residues. The chain's CDR3 is CASSPQGGGELFF. CDR3 nucleotide sequence: TGTGCCAGCAGTCCCCAGGGGGGCGGGGAGCTGTTTTTT.

The chain recombines TRBV5-1 with TRBJ2-6; D might be TRBD1 (6 bases). Trimming took 4 bases from V and 0 from J, leaving 17 bases between them. There are 18 residues in the CDR3. Looked up from germline, CDR1 is SGHRS and CDR2 is YFSETQ. CDR3 in amino acids: CASSGNPTGNSGANVLTF. DNA of the CDR3: TGCGCCAGCAGCGGAAATCCGACAGGAAACTCTGGGGCCAACGTCCTGACTTTC.

V gene TRBV7-6 combines with J gene TRBJ1-1; D not resolved. Germline V gives CDR1 SGHVS, CDR2 FNYEAQ. The CDR3 has 13 residues. Trimming cost V 1 base and J 1 base, with 4 bases left between them. The DNA of the CDR3 is TGTGCCAGCAGCTTAGATCAGAACACTGAAGCTTTCTTT. Translation: CASSLDQNTEAFF.

The rearrangement uses TRBV28 and TRBJ2-7; the match to TRBD2 covers 14 bases. The CDR3 length is 14 residues. After removal of 6 bases from V and 5 bases from J, the junction contained 3 bases not matched to a gene. Germline V gene sequence: CDR1 MDHEN, CDR2 SYDVKM. This CDR3 reads CASRTSGRAHEQYF. The DNA for the CDR3 is TGTGCCAGCAGGACTAGCGGGAGGGCCCACGAGCAGTACTTC. The full variable domain, rest sourced from reference TRBV28 and TRBJ2-7, is DVKVTQSSRYLVKRTGEKVFLECVQDMDHENMFWYRQDPGLGLRLIYFSYDVKMKEKGDIPEGYSVSREKKERFSLILESASTNQTSMYLCASRTSGRAHEQYFGPGTRLTVT.

J is TRBJ2-1 and V is TRBV29-1, with D possibly TRBD1 on 5 matching bases. The germline V and J ends were trimmed by 2 bases and 0 bases, with 20 bases remaining between them. CDR3 size: 18 residues. Germline V gives CDR1 SQVTM, CDR2 ANQGSEA. CDR3 region: CSVETTNPREGSYNEQFF. As DNA, the CDR3 is TGCAGCGTTGAAACGACGAACCCCAGGGAAGGCTCCTACAATGAGCAGTTCTTC.

This clone was detected once. This chain uses TRBV24-1 with TRBJ2-1; the D gene is possibly TRBD1 (5 bases). The germline V gene encodes CDR1 KGHDR and CDR2 SFDVKD. This CDR3 region has 12 residues. The ends were cut back, 5 bases at V and 7 bases at J, with 8 bases in the middle. The CDR3 spells CATSGAGNEQFF. CDR3 DNA sequence: TGTGCCACCAGTGGAGCAGGGAATGAGCAGTTCTTC.

This rearrangement joins TRBV7-2 to TRBJ1-2, with a tentative D call TRBD1 (6 bases). From germline, CDR1 is SGHTA and CDR2 FQGNSA. Trimming removed 2 bases at V and 4 bases at J, with 11 bases between. The CDR3 runs 14 residues. In nucleotides, the CDR3 is TGTGCCAGCAGCTTATGGTGGGGGCTCTATGGCTACACCTTC. Encoded protein: CASSLWWGLYGYTF.

The chain employs TRBV10-3 and TRBJ2-2; a possible D gene is TRBD2 (5 bases). The germline gives CDR1 ENHRY, CDR2 SYGVKD. The CDR3 spans 16 residues. Trimming pared 8 bases from V and 3 bases from J, leaving 19 bases between. CDR3 nucleotide sequence: TGTGCCATCCGTGTTGGAGTGCGGGTCGACACCGGGGAGCTGTTTTTT. This sequence encodes CAIRVGVRVDTGELFF.

This chain links TRBV3-1 (or the pseudogene TRBV3-2) with TRBJ2-3, with 7 bases fitting TRBD2. The germline V gene encodes CDR1 LGHDT and CDR2 YNNKEL (reference sequence). J gave up 5 bases and V 0 bases, and 11 bases lay outside the gene matches. The CDR3 covers 17 residues. CDR3 bases: TGTGCCAGCAGCCAAGATAGAAAAGCGGGGTTCGTAGATACGCAGTATTTT. Translating gives CASSQDRKAGFVDTQYF.

The V call is TRBV20-1, the J call TRBJ1-5; D uncertain. The CDR3 has 16 residues. Germline V gene lookup returns CDR1 DFQATT and CDR2 SNEGSKA (reference sequence). V was trimmed by 3 bases and J by 2 bases, leaving 17 bases between them. The CDR3 DNA is TGCAGTGCTAGTTCTTCCCCCTATTCGGGCAATCAGCCCCAGCATTTT. This gives the protein CSASSSPYSGNQPQHF.

This chain links TRBV4-2 with TRBJ1-6; the match to TRBD1 covers 8 bases. In germline, CDR1 is LGHNA, CDR2 YNFKEQ. This CDR3 is 14 amino acids long. V gave up 5 bases and J gave up 6 bases; unmatched junction bases: 3. The CDR3 DNA reads TGTGCCAGCAGCAACGGACAGGGTAATTCACCCCTCCACTTT. It yields the protein CASSNGQGNSPLHF.